This T cell receptor (beta chain) was captured in a study of control samples from healthy donors and cancer patients. Measured with immunoSEQ multiplex PCR; TCRdb has only the in-frame clones, and not every one. Of 200,000 to 250,000 clones in the sample, about 94% are singletons; the top ten hold roughly 1.6%. The CDR3 covers 16 residues. Germline V gives CDR1 SGHTA, CDR2 FQGNSA. V lost 4 bases to trimming and J lost 4 bases; unmatched junction nucleotides: 10. This sequence joins TRBV7-2 and TRBJ2-1, with TRBD1 identical over 7 bases. This clonotype was sampled from a man between 45 and 60 years old in good health. The sample consisted of blood. CDR3 sequence (DNA): TGTGCCAGCAGCTCCAGTTGGGACAGCAGATACAATGAGCAGTTCTTC. It codes for CASSSSWDSRYNEQFF.